The 17 T cell receptor beta chains below all came from one sample that was sequenced in a study of vaccination effects on CD4 cells after COVID-19. These receptors have no known antigen. Method: immunoSEQ multiplex PCR; TCRdb's copy keeps in-frame clones and lacks some. The data contain about 34,000 clones, 60% to 75% of them singletons. Under the ViraFEST assay, PBMC were stimulated with viral peptide pools so that antigen-specific CD4+ T cells expanded. Sequencing was performed afterwards. Isolating CD4+ T cells followed more than 9 days of culture. Vaccine recipients lacked prior SARS-CoV-2 infection and had negative nucleocapsid antibodies. The sample was CD4+ T cells from PBMCs cultured with HCoV-OC43 spike peptides, taken before COVID-19 vaccination. This sample's subset: HCoV-OC43 spike overlapping peptide pool stimulation. These receptor sequences come from a human donor who received a COVID-19 vaccine.

V gene TRBV6-5 combines with J gene TRBJ2-7, with TRBD1 as a possible D gene (6 bases). The CDR3 has 14 amino acids. CDR1 is MNHEY, CDR2 SVGAGI, per germline. Trimming pared 6 bases from V and 5 bases from J, leaving 17 bases between. Here the CDR3 reads CASSVRGVSNEQYF. DNA for the CDR3: TGTGCCAGCAGCGTCAGGGGAGTCTCTAACGAGCAGTACTTC.

The genes are TRBV4-1 and TRBJ2-4, with D perhaps being TRBD1 or TRBD2 (7 bases each). CDR3 length equals 14 residues. From germline, CDR1 is MGHRA and CDR2 YSYEKL. The germline V and J ends were trimmed by 4 bases and 6 bases, with 13 bases remaining between them. As DNA, the CDR3 is TGCGCCAGCAGCCCCCCAGGGGGGGGAAACATTCAGTACTTC. Protein sequence: CASSPPGGGNIQYF.

V usage is TRBV6-5 and J usage is TRBJ1-1; a weak D match, TRBD1 (6 bases). The CDR3 runs 14 residues. In germline, CDR1 is MNHEY, CDR2 SVGAGI. The V and J ends lost 6 bases and 0 bases respectively, with 11 bases between them. The DNA of the CDR3 is TGTGCCAGCAGGCGGGGGGCAATGAACACTGAAGCTTTCTTT. The encoded protein is CASRRGAMNTEAFF.

The chain joins TRBV7-3 to TRBJ2-2, with no clear D. This CDR3 spans 14 amino acids. Trimming left V 1 base short and J 5 bases short, with 8 bases between. Germline loops: CDR1 SGHTA, CDR2 FQGTGA. CDR3 nucleotides: TGTGCCAGCAGCTTAAGCCGCGATACCGGGGAGCTGTTTTTT. This codes for CASSLSRDTGELFF.

The V gene is TRBV25-1, the J gene TRBJ2-3, with 9 bases aligning to TRBD1. There are 17 residues in the CDR3. The germline V gene has CDR1 MGHDK and CDR2 SYGVNS. V was clipped by 6 bases and J by 4 bases; unmatched bases: 14. The CDR3 region has the DNA TGTGCCAGCAGGAACACCTTGGACAGGGGCGGGCCAGATACGCAGTATTTT. Its translation: CASRNTLDRGGPDTQYF.

The chain is built from TRBV6-2 or TRBV6-3 and TRBJ2-3, with D possibly being TRBD2 (6 bases). Trimming cost V 0 bases and J 4 bases, with 11 bases left between them. CDR1 MNHEY and CDR2 SVGEGT come from the germline V gene. This CDR3 is 15 amino acids long. CDR3 residues: CASSYSGGSPDTQYF. Written as DNA, the CDR3 is TGTGCCAGCAGTTACTCGGGGGGTAGTCCAGATACGCAGTATTTT.

The V gene is TRBV3-1 (or the pseudogene TRBV3-2), the J gene TRBJ2-2; D is unresolved. Looked up from germline, CDR1 is LGHDT and CDR2 is YNNKEL (reference sequence). This CDR3 is built from 14 residues. The germline V and J ends were trimmed by 4 bases and 6 bases, with 12 bases remaining between them. For the CDR3, the DNA is TGTGCCAGCAGCCTAGACTGGGGTCCCGGGGAGCTGTTTTTT. As protein: CASSLDWGPGELFF.

The gene calls are TRBV6-6 and TRBJ2-7; TRBD2 is a possible D gene (5 bases). V shed 0 bases and J shed 2 bases, with 11 bases lying between them. CDR3 length: 15 amino acids. Germline V CDR1 and CDR2: MNHNY, SVGAGI (reference sequence). The CDR3 DNA reads as TGTGCCAGCAGTTACTCGTCGGGGTTGCCCTACGAGCAGTACTTC. Residues: CASSYSSGLPYEQYF.

There are a few counts of this clone. The V call is TRBV10-2, the J call TRBJ1-2, with 10 bases identical to TRBD1. Germline V gene lookup returns CDR1 WSHSY and CDR2 SAAADI. V gave up 2 bases and J gave up 4 bases; unmatched junction bases: 4. The CDR3 totals 15 residues. The CDR3 is CASSEDRGRLYGYTF. CDR3 nucleotide sequence: TGCGCCAGCAGTGAGGACAGGGGGCGCCTCTATGGCTACACCTTC.

Concerning this clone: The sample contains more than one DNA sequence encoding this CDR3. The J gene is TRBJ1-1, the V gene TRBV5-1; TRBD1 matches 7 bases. CDR1 is SGHRS and CDR2 is YFSETQ in the germline V gene. The trim removed 0 bases at V and 4 bases at J, leaving 3 bases unmatched. This CDR3 region has 14 residues. The CDR3 coding sequence is TGCGCCAGCAGCTTGGCCGCAGGGGGCACTGAAGCTTTCTTT. Translation: CASSLAAGGTEAFF.

This clone has only one observation. The V gene is TRBV7-2, the J gene TRBJ1-1; D may be TRBD1 (5 bases). With 5 bases removed from V and 6 bases from J, the gap between germline ends came to 13 bases. The CDR3 totals 13 residues. Looked up from germline, CDR1 is SGHTA and CDR2 is FQGNSA. The CDR3 DNA reads as TGTGCCAGCAGCCCTAGAGGGGCTTCTGAAGCTTTCTTT. Translating gives CASSPRGASEAFF.

A single count supports this clone. The chain combines TRBV5-1 with TRBJ2-4; 7 bases agree with TRBD1. V lost 4 bases to trimming and J lost 1 base; unmatched junction nucleotides: 5. Germline CDR1 reads SGHRS; CDR2 reads YFSETQ. This CDR3 contains 15 residues. CDR3 region: CASSLETGAKNIQYF. CDR3 DNA: TGCGCCAGCAGCCTCGAGACAGGGGCCAAAAACATTCAGTACTTC.

This clone was seen more than once but under ten times. The rearrangement links TRBV6-1 to TRBJ1-5; the D gene is possibly TRBD1 (6 bases). Trimming removed 1 base at V and 5 bases at J, with 12 bases between. Germline CDR1 is MNHNS and CDR2 is SASEGT. CDR3 length: 15 amino acids. CDR3 coding DNA: TGTGCCAGCAGTGAAGACCCGGGGGCCCATCAGCCCCAGCATTTT. Amino acid sequence: CASSEDPGAHQPQHF.

This clone was found a few times. The rearrangement uses TRBV7-2 and TRBJ1-1; a weak D match, TRBD1 (6 bases). The CDR3 extends over 15 amino acids. CDR1 and CDR2 (germline): SGHTA, FQGNSA. The germline V and J ends were trimmed by 1 base and 4 bases, with 13 bases remaining between them. The CDR3: CASSLVEGGGTEAFF. DNA for the CDR3: TGTGCCAGCAGCTTAGTGGAGGGAGGGGGCACTGAAGCTTTCTTT.

The gene calls are TRBV7-2 and TRBJ2-2, with D perhaps being TRBD1 or TRBD2 (5 bases each). This CDR3 has 16 residues. Per germline, CDR1 SGHTA and CDR2 FQGNSA. Trimming took 5 bases from V and 8 from J, leaving 21 bases between them. CDR3 amino acids: CASSPGPGPEGGELFF. CDR3 DNA: TGTGCCAGCAGCCCCGGGCCGGGCCCCGAGGGGGGGGAGCTGTTTTTT.

The chain is built from TRBV4-1 and TRBJ2-1; maybe TRBD2 (5 bases). The CDR3 is 14 amino acids. The germline V and J ends were trimmed by 8 bases and 4 bases, with 15 bases remaining between them. Germline V lookup: CDR1 MGHRA, CDR2 YSYEKL. CDR3 nucleotides: TGCGCCAGCGGCGACCGGGGTTCGTACAATGAGCAGTTCTTC. Amino acid sequence: CASGDRGSYNEQFF.

DNA of the CDR3: TGTGCCAGCAGGAGCTCTGGGGCCAACGTCCTGACTTTC. The encoded protein is CASRSSGANVLTF. The chain uses TRBV2 and TRBJ2-6, with D unresolved. V lost 6 bases to trimming and J lost 0 bases, with 3 bases between them. CDR1 and CDR2 (germline): SNHLY, FYNNEI. There are 13 residues in the CDR3.